The sequence of this T cell receptor (beta chain) was determined in a study of T cells in Graves' hyperthyroidism and ophthalmopathy. Whole-study results and caveats: Ophthalmopathy and stable hyperthyroidism were told apart by a 13 V-J model. Ophthalmopathy, which appeared later, was predicted by the model a median roughly 6.6 months before onset.

Patients counted as stable if ophthalmopathy did not develop within 18 months. Not enrolled were patients with uncontrolled infection, other autoimmune disease, pregnancy or lactation. The CDR3 totals 15 residues. V was clipped by 4 bases and J by 4 bases, with 16 bases between them. Amplification of TCR beta CDR3 regions used RNA as the template. A first-round RT-PCR of the TCR CDR3 used the HTBI primer set. TCRdb ran MiXCR on the multiplex PCR reads and lists one entry per CDR3 protein. Among about 840,000 distinct CDR3 sequences listed, roughly 37% were seen once. This clonotype was picked up a small number of times. Its cognate antigen is unknown.

The TCR originated in a man younger than 35 with Graves' hyperthyroidism. The genes are TRBV12-3 or TRBV12-4 and TRBJ1-2, with D possibly being TRBD1 (5 bases). Sequenced sample: blood. The CDR3 nucleotides read TGTGCCAGCAGTTACCCACGGGGCGATAGCTATGGCTACACCTTC. It yields the protein CASSYPRGDSYGYTF.